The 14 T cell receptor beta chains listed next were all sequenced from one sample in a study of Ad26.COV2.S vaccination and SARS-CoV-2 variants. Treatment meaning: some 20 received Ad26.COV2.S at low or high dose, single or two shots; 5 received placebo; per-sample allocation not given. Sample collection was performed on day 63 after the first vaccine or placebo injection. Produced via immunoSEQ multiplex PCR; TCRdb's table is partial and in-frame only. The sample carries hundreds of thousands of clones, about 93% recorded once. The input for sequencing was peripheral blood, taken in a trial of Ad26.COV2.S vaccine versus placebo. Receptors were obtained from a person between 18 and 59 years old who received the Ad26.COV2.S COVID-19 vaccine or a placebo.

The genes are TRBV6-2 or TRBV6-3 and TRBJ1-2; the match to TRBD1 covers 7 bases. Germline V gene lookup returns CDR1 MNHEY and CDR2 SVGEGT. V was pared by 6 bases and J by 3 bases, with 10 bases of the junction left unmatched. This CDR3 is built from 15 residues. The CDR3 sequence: CASSLRDSLYYGYTF. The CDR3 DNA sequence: TGTGCCAGCAGCCTTCGGGACAGCCTTTACTATGGCTACACCTTC.

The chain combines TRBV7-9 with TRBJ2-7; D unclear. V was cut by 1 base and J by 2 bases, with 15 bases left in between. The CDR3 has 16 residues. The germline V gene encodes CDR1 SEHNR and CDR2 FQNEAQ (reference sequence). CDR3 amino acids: CASSLVGQRPPYEQYF. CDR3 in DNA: TGTGCCAGCAGCTTAGTTGGCCAGAGACCTCCCTACGAGCAGTACTTC.

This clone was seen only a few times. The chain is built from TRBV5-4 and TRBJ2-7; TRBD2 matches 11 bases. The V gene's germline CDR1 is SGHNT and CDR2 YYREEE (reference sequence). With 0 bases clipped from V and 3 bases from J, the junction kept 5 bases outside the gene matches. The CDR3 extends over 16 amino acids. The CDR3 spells CASSLGSGRVLYEQYF. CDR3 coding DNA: TGTGCCAGCAGCTTGGGTAGCGGGAGGGTCCTCTACGAGCAGTACTTC. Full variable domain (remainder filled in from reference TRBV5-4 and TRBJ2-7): ETGVTQSPTHLIKTRGQQVTLRCSSQSGHNTVSWYQQALGQGPQFIFQYYREEENGRGNFPPRFSGLQFPNYSSELNVNALELDDSALYLCASSLGSGRVLYEQYFGPGTRLTVT.

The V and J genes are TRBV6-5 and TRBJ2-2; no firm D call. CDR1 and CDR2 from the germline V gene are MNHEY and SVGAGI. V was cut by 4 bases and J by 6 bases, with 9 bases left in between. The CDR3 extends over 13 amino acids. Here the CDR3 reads CASSFNYAGELFF. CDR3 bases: TGTGCCAGCAGTTTCAACTACGCCGGGGAGCTGTTTTTT.

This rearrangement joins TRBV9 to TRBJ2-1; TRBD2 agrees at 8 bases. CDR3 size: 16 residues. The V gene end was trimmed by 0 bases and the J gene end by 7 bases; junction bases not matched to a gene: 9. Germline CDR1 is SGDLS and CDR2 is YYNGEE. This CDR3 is CASSVEGLGLWNEQFF. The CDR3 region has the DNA TGTGCCAGCAGCGTAGAGGGACTAGGCCTCTGGAATGAGCAGTTCTTC. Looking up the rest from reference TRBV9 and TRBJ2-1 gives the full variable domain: DSGVTQTPKHLITATGQRVTLRCSPRSGDLSVYWYQQSLDQGLQFLIQYYNGEERAKGNILERFSAQQFPDLHSELNLSSLELGDSALYFCASSVEGLGLWNEQFFGPGTRLTVL.

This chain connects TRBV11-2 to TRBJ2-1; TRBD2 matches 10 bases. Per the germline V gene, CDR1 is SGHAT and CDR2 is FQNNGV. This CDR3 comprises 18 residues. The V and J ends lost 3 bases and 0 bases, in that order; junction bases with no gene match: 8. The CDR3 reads CASSFTRTSGSSYNEQFF. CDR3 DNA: TGTGCCAGCAGCTTTACCCGGACTAGCGGTAGCTCCTACAATGAGCAGTTCTTC.

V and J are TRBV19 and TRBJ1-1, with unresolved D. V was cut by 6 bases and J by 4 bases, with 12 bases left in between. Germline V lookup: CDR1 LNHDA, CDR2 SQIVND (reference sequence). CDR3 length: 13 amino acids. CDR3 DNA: TGTGCCAGTAGGGAGAGGGATACCACTGAAGCTTTCTTT. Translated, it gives CASRERDTTEAFF.

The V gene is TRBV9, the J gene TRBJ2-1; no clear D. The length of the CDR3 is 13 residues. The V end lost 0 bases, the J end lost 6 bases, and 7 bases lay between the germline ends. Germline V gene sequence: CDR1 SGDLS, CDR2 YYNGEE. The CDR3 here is CASSVGAPNEQFF. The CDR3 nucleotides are TGTGCCAGCAGCGTAGGGGCCCCCAATGAGCAGTTCTTC. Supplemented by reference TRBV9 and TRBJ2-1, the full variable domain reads DSGVTQTPKHLITATGQRVTLRCSPRSGDLSVYWYQQSLDQGLQFLIQYYNGEERAKGNILERFSAQQFPDLHSELNLSSLELGDSALYFCASSVGAPNEQFFGPGTRLTVL.

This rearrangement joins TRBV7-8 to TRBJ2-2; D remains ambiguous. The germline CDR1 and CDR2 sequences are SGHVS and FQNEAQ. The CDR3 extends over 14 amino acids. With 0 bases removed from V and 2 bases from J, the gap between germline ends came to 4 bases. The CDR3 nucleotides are TGTGCCAGCAGCTTAGCTGGTAACACCGGGGAGCTGTTTTTT. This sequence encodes CASSLAGNTGELFF.

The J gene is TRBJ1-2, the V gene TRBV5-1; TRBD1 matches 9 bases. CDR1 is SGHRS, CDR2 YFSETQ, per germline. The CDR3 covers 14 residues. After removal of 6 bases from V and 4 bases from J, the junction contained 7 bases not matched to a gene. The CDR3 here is CASTTGTGSYGYTF. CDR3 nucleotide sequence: TGCGCCAGCACCACCGGGACAGGGTCCTATGGCTACACCTTC. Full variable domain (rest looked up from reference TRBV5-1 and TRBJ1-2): KAGVTQTPRYLIKTRGQQVTLSCSPISGHRSVSWYQQTPGQGLQFLFEYFSETQRNKGNFPGRFSGRQFSNSRSEMNVSTLELGDSALYLCASTTGTGSYGYTFGSGTRLTVV.

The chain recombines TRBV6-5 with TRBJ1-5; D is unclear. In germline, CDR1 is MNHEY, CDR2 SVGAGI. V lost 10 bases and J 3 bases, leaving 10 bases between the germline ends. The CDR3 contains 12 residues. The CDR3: CAIGPNNQPQHF. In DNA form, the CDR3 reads TGTGCCATCGGGCCAAACAATCAGCCCCAGCATTTT.

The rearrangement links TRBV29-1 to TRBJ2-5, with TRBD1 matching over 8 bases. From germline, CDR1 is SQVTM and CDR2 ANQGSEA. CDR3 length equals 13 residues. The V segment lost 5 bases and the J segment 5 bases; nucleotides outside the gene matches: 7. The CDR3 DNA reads TGCAGCGTTTGGGGCAGGGGGCCGGAGACCCAGTACTTC. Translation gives CSVWGRGPETQYF.

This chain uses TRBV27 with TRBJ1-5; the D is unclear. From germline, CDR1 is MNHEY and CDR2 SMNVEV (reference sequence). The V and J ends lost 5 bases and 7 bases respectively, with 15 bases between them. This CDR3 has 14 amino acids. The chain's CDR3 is CASSKVLGRQPQHF. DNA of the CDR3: TGTGCCAGCAGTAAGGTTCTAGGGAGACAGCCCCAGCATTTT.

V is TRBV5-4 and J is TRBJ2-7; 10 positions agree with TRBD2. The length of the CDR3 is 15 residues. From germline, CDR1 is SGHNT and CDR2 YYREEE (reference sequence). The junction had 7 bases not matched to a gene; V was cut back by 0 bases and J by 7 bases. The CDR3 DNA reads TGTGCCAGCAGCTTGGCGGCTAGCGGGAGTTTTGAGCAGTACTTC. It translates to CASSLAASGSFEQYF.